This T cell receptor beta chain came from a study of human T cells and chemical hapten exposure. Study outcomes and limitations: The presence of alopecia in the donors means their immune response may differ from healthy people's.

Sample time point: patch test 3, about 24 weeks after DPC sensitization. Treatment meaning: therapeutic diphenylcyclopropenone sensitization with weekly scalp DPC. The library attached unique molecular identifiers to individual cDNA molecules. From the RACE reads, TCRdb called clonotypes with MiXCR, one entry per CDR3 protein. Of just over 95,000 distinct CDR3 sequences listed, roughly 27% were seen once; the top ten hold 10%. The table lists this clonotype with a few counts. No antigen is known for it. V lost 0 bases and J lost 3; bases outside the gene matches: 6. In germline, CDR1 is DFQATT, CDR2 SNEGSKA (reference sequence). CDR3 length: 15 residues.

Sequencing used whole blood, obtained in connection with sensitization to the hapten diphenylcyclopropenone (DPC). This chain uses TRBV20-1 with TRBJ2-7, with 9 bases aligning to TRBD1. This TCR was sampled from a man aged 35 to 55 with alopecia areata. Some clones in this sample may be carry-over from other donors' samples. CDR3 protein: CSARDPGTGLYEQYF. The CDR3 nucleotides are TGCAGTGCTAGAGATCCCGGGACAGGGCTCTACGAGCAGTACTTC.